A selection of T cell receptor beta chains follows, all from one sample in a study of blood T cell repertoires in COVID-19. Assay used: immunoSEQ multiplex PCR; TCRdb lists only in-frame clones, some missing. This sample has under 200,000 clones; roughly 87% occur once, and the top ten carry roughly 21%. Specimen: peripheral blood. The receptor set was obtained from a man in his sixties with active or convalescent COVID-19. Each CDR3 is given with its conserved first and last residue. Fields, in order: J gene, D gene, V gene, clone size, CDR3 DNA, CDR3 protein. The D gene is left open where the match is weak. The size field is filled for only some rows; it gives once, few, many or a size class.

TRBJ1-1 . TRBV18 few TGTGCCAGCTCACGGAACGGGGGGACTGAAGCTTTCTTT CASSRNGGTEAFF
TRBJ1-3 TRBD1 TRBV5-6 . TGTGCCAGCAGCTTGGCGGGACAGTCCTCTGGAAACACCATATATTTT CASSLAGQSSGNTIYF
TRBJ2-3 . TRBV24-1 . TGTGCCACCAGTGACCCACAGGGCCCTGATAGAGATACGCAGTATTTT CATSDPQGPDRDTQYF
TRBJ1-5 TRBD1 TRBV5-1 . TGCGCCAGCAGCTCCGGGACAGGGAATCAGCCCCAGCATTTT CASSSGTGNQPQHF
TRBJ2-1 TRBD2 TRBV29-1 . TGCAGCGTGGGACTAGCGGGGGTGGGTAATGAGCAGTTCTTC CSVGLAGVGNEQFF
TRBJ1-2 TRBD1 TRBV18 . TGTGCCAGCTCAATACAGGGGGATACCTATGGCTACACCTTC CASSIQGDTYGYTF
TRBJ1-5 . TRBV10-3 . TGTGCCATCAACCCTACAGGTTTGGATCAGCCCCAGCATTTT CAINPTGLDQPQHF
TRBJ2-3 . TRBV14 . TGTGCCAGCAGCCAACAAAAGGGGTATCCAGATACGCAGTATTTT CASSQQKGYPDTQYF
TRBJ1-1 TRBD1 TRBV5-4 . TGTGCCAGCAGCCGGGACAGGACACGGACTGAAGCTTTCTTT CASSRDRTRTEAFF
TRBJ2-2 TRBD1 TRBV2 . TGTGCCAGCAGTGTAGGGGACAGCAACACCGGGGAGCTGTTTTTT CASSVGDSNTGELFF
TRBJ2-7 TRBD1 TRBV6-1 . TGTGCCAGCAGTGAATGGGACAGGGGTTACGAGCAGTACTTC CASSEWDRGYEQYF
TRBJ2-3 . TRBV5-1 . TGCGCCAGCAGCTTGGTGGCCCCCACAGATACGCAGTATTTT CASSLVAPTDTQYF
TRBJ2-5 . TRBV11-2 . TGTGCCAGCAGCTCCGGACACAGCCAAGAGACCCAGTACTTC CASSSGHSQETQYF
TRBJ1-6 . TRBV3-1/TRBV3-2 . TGTGCCAGCAGCCAAGTGGCGGGGTCACCCCTCCACTTT CASSQVAGSPLHF
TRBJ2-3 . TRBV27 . TGTGCCAGCAGTTATCTGGGGGCAACAGATACGCAGTATTTT CASSYLGATDTQYF
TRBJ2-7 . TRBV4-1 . TGCGCCAGCAGCCACCACCTCAGGCCCTACGAGCAGTACTTC CASSHHLRPYEQYF
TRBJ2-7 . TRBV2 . TGTGCCAGCAGCTCAACCGGGGACGAGCAGTACTTC CASSSTGDEQYF
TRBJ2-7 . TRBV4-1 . TGCGCCAGCAGCCAAGGGCTAGGCTACGAGCAGTACTTC CASSQGLGYEQYF
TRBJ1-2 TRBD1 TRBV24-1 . TGTGCCACCAGTGATTTTCCCCAGGGGGTCCCAGAAGTCATCGAGGGCTACACCTTC CATSDFPQGVPEVIEGYTF
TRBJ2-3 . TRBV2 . TGTGCCAGCAGTCCAGGGGAACGGGTGGAGGAAGATACGCAGTATTTT CASSPGERVEEDTQYF
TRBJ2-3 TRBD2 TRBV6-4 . TGTGCCAGCAGTGTACTAGCGGGCACAGATACGCAGTATTTT CASSVLAGTDTQYF
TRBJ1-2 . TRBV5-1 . TGCGCCAGCAGCTTGGGGGCAGGGAATGGCTACACCTTC CASSLGAGNGYTF
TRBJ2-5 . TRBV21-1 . TGTGCCAGCAGCAAATCGGAGGGGCAGGGTCCGTACCAAGAGACCCAGTACTTC CASSKSEGQGPYQETQYF
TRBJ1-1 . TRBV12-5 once TGTGCTAGTGGTTTGGTACGAGGGTCCGAGGGCTGGAACACTGAAGCTTTCTTT CASGLVRGSEGWNTEAFF
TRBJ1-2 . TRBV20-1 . TGCAGTGCTAGCTCTGGCTACACCTTC CSASSGYTF
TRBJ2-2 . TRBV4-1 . TGCGCCAGCAGGACTCTGGCCAGAACCACCGGGGAGCTGTTTTTT CASRTLARTTGELFF
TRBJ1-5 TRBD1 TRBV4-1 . TGCGCCAGCAGCCAACATCAATCCGGGACAGCCAATCAGCCCCAGCATTTT CASSQHQSGTANQPQHF
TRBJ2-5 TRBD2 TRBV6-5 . TGTGCCAGCAGCCGGGGGGGCCCAGAAGAGACCCAGTACTTC CASSRGGPEETQYF
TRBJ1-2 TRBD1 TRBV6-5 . TGTGCCAGCAGTCCGGACAGGGAGGTGCTCTATGGCTACACCTTC CASSPDREVLYGYTF
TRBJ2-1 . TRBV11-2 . TGTGCCAGCAGCTCCGTCACCCATCTAGTAGACTTCTACAATGAGCAGTTCTTC CASSSVTHLVDFYNEQFF
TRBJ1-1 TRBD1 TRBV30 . TGTGCCTGGGACAGGGGGTTGGGCACTGAAGCTTTCTTT CAWDRGLGTEAFF
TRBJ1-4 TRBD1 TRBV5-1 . TGCGCCAGCAGCTTAACAGGGGACACGAATGAAAAACTGTTTTTT CASSLTGDTNEKLFF
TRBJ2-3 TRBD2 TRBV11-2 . TGTGCCAGCAGCTTAGTGGCGGGGGTTAGCACAGATACGCAGTATTTT CASSLVAGVSTDTQYF
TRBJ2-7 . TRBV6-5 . TGTGCCAGCAGTTCACTAGCAAACCCCTACGAGCAGTACTTC CASSSLANPYEQYF
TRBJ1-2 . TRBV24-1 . TGTGCCACCAGTGACCCCAATAACTATGGCTACACCTTC CATSDPNNYGYTF
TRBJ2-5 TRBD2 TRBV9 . TGTGCCAGCAGCGTAGGGTTGGGCTCCGGGACTATAAAAACCCAAGAGACCCAGTACTTC CASSVGLGSGTIKTQETQYF
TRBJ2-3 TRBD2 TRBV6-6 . TGTGCCAGCAGTTCGAGCGGGGGGGGCACAGATACGCAGTATTTT CASSSSGGGTDTQYF
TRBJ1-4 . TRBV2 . TGTGCCAGCAGTCTCAAGTCAGCTAATGAAAAACTGTTTTTT CASSLKSANEKLFF
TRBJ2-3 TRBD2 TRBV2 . TGTGCCAGCGGGGTTGGGGACTATCGGAGAGCGCAGTATTTT CASGVGDYRRAQYF
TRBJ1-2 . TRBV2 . TGTGCCAGCAGTGAAGTCGGGGATGGAGGCTACACCTTC CASSEVGDGGYTF
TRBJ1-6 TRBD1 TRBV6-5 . TGTGCCAGCAGTTACAGGGGGCTCCGGGATTCACCCCTCCACTTT CASSYRGLRDSPLHF
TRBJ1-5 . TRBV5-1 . TGCGCCAGCAGTCTACAGGGTCCCGATCAGCCCCAGCATTTT CASSLQGPDQPQHF
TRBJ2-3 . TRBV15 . TGTGCCACCAGCAGGCAGGGCGGGGGCACAGATACGCAGTATTTT CATSRQGGGTDTQYF
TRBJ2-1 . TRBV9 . TGTGCCAGCAGCGTAGGGAGTGAGCAGTTCTTC CASSVGSEQFF
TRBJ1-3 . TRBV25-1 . TGTGCCAGCAGTGAGCAGGGTACTGGAAACACCATATATTTT CASSEQGTGNTIYF
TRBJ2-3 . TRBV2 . TGTGCCAGCAGTAGGGGTCCCACAGATACGCAGTATTTT CASSRGPTDTQYF
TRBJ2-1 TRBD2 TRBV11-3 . TGTGCCAGCAGCGCCCGGTGGAGCGGGGATTCCTACAATGAGCAGTTCTTC CASSARWSGDSYNEQFF
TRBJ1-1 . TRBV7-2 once TGTGCCAGCAGCCAAAGACAGTTTCTGAACACTGAAGCTTTCTTT CASSQRQFLNTEAFF
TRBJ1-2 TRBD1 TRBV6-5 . TGTGCCAGCAGCTACGGACAGGGAGATGGCTACACCTTC CASSYGQGDGYTF
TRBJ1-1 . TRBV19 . TGTGCCAGTAGTATTAATCGGGGGAACACTGAAGCTTTCTTT CASSINRGNTEAFF
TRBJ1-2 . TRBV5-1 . TGCGCCAGCAGCGCCGGGTGGGTTGACTATGGCTACACCTTC CASSAGWVDYGYTF
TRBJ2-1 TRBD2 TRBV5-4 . TGTGCCAGCAGCTACCAAGCGGGGGATACTGAGCAGTTCTTC CASSYQAGDTEQFF
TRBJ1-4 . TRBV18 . TGTGCCAGCTCACTAGCTGGGGGCAAGGATGAAAAACTGTTTTTT CASSLAGGKDEKLFF
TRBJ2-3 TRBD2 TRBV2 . TGTGCCAGCAGTGTTAGCGGGGTCGGCACAGATACGCAGTATTTT CASSVSGVGTDTQYF